What follows is one TCR beta chain and its context. The antigen remains unidentified. This sample was taken from a study of shared clonotypes between healthy human individuals. The study's findings and limits: Clonotypes that were shared across a handful of donors made up roughly 5.2% of naive CD4 clonotypes. Compared with clonotypes that all four donors shared, non-shared clonotypes had lower generation probabilities.

There are 18 residues in the CDR3. The V gene's germline CDR1 is SGHDT and CDR2 YYEEEE. V was cut by 3 bases and J by 3 bases, with 25 bases left in between. Sequenced by immunoSEQ multiplex PCR; TCRdb stores in-frame clones only, minus some. This table holds 1.5 million to 2.5 million clones, approximately 95% found once. CD45RO negativity and positive selection for CCR7 defined naive CD8 cells, a population that excluded terminally differentiated effector memory CD45RA+ cells. The genes are TRBV5-6 and TRBJ2-7, with D possibly TRBD1 on 5 matching bases. The receptor was derived from a man between 18 and 29 years old in good health. Sequenced sample: naive CD8+ T cells sorted from blood. The CDR3 DNA reads TGTGCCAGCAGCTCATTGTGGCCACCCACGACAGAGCACTACGAGCAGTACTTC. Protein product: CASSSLWPPTTEHYEQYF.